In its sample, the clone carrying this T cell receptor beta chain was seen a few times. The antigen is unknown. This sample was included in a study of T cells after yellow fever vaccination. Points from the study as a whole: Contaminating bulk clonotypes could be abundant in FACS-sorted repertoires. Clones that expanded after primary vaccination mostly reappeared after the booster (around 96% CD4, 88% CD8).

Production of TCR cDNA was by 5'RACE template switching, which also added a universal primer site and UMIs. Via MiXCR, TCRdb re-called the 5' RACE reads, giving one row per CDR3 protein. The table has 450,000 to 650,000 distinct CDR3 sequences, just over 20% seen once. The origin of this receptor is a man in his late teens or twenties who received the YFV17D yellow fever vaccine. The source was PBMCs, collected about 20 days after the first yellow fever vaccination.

The CDR3 bases are TGTGCCAGCAGCCAAGAAATCCTAGCGGGGGAGACCCAGTACTTC. Translated: CASSQEILAGETQYF. V is TRBV4-2 and J is TRBJ2-5, with 9 bases matching TRBD2. Germline values: CDR1 LGHNA, CDR2 YNFKEQ. The CDR3 contains 15 residues. Trimming at V came to 0 bases and at J to 5 bases, leaving 4 bases not matched to a gene.